This TCR beta chain was retrieved from a study of blood T cell repertoires in COVID-19. Study-wide background: The samples span acute and convalescent COVID-19 from the United States, Italy and Spain. In each case, the material was cDNA or gDNA derived from T cells, B-cell-depleted T cells, or PBMCs.

From germline, CDR1 is SGHVS and CDR2 FNYEAQ. The CDR3 is 15 amino acids. With 1 base clipped from V and 0 bases from J, the junction kept 3 bases outside the gene matches. As handled by the study authors: The authors estimated nucleated cell counts from reference gene primer amplification. This table comes from immunoSEQ multiplex PCR, and its TCRdb copy is limited to in-frame clones, with some not included. For V, J and clone size, that table is used; D and trimming come from the DNA. This sample has some 120,000 clones, with 85% to 90% found just once. Input material: peripheral blood. The gene calls are TRBV7-6 and TRBJ2-7, with TRBD1 matching over 7 bases. This sequence originates from a woman in her forties or fifties with active or convalescent COVID-19. The CDR3 here is CASSLGQGSSYEQYF. The CDR3 region has the DNA TGTGCCAGCAGCTTAGGACAGGGAAGCTCCTACGAGCAGTACTTC.